These 10 T cell receptor beta chains came from one sample sequenced in a study of T-cell reconstitution after alpha-beta-depleted transplantation in children. A library of TCRbeta sequences, prepared with unique molecular identifiers, was generated. Via MiXCR, TCRdb re-called the PCR reads, giving one row per CDR3 protein. The repertoire holds 700,000 or so distinct CDR3 sequences, around 13% seen once, with 0.79% in the top ten. The sequences come from PBMCs, collected before TCRalphabeta/CD19-depleted stem cell transplant. All receptors come from a girl aged 2 to 10 with congenital amegakaryocytic thrombocytopenia, due to receive a stem cell transplant.

Many counts were recorded for this clonotype. V and J are TRBV5-1 and TRBJ1-4; D gene unclear. V shed 4 bases and J shed 5 bases, with 18 bases lying between them. The CDR3 loop spans 16 amino acids. The V gene's germline CDR1 is SGHRS and CDR2 YFSETQ. CDR3: CASSLTGRTTNEKLFF. CDR3 DNA: TGCGCCAGCAGCCTCACTGGACGGACGACGAATGAAAAACTGTTTTTT.

This sequence joins TRBV2 and TRBJ1-2; no clear D. CDR3 length: 15 residues. V was shortened by 2 bases and J by 0 bases, with 10 bases between the two germline ends. Germline V gives CDR1 SNHLY, CDR2 FYNNEI. The DNA for the CDR3 is TGTGCCAGCAGTGAACTAGTGTCAGCTAACTATGGCTACACCTTC. Translated: CASSELVSANYGYTF.

A note on this clonotype: Possible read error: a much larger clone is one base away. This chain uses TRBV5-1 with TRBJ2-4, with a tentative D call TRBD1 (5 bases). This CDR3 comprises 12 residues. CDR1 is SGHRS, CDR2 YFSETQ, per germline. The CDR3 coding sequence is TGCGCCAGCAGCAGTTCCCAGGACATTCGGTACTTC. This codes for CASSSSQDIRYF.

Details on this clonotype: A much larger clone differs by one base, so this may be a read error. This rearrangement joins TRBV20-1 to TRBJ2-7, with TRBD2 matching 8 bases. Germline CDR1 and CDR2: DFQATT and SNEGSKA (reference sequence). The CDR3 length is 17 residues. CDR3 nucleotides: TGCTGTGCTAAATTTAGCGGGGCCACCCCATACGGCATCGAGCAGTACTTC. Protein product: CCAKFSGATPYGIEQYF.

V is TRBV15 and J is TRBJ2-5; possible D gene TRBD2, 6 bases. Trimming stripped 0 bases from V and 3 bases from J, with 14 bases between. The CDR3 length is 16 residues. The germline CDR1 and CDR2 sequences are LNHNV and YYDKDF (reference sequence). CDR3 amino acids: CATSRDARGIEETQYF. The CDR3 nucleotides read TGTGCCACCAGCAGAGATGCCCGGGGGATAGAAGAGACCCAGTACTTC.

The chain links TRBV5-1 to TRBJ1-6, with a tentative D call TRBD1 (6 bases). V gave up 2 bases and J gave up 10 bases, with 16 bases separating them. CDR3 length: 15 amino acids. Germline V gene data show CDR1 as SGHRS and CDR2 as YFSETQ. CDR3 in DNA: TGCGCCAGCAGCTTAGAGACAGGAAGGCGGTCACCCCTCCACTTT. It codes for CASSLETGRRSPLHF.

In this sample, this clonotype turned up many times. The chain couples TRBV7-2 to TRBJ2-3; D is unclear. CDR1 is SGHTA and CDR2 is FQGNSA in the germline V gene. V was trimmed by 5 bases and J by 6 bases, leaving 9 bases between them. The CDR3 sequence is 12 residues long. CDR3 DNA: TGTGCCAGCAGCGTATTTGTGGATACGCAGTATTTT. This encodes CASSVFVDTQYF.

This clonotype has at least ten counts. The V and J genes are TRBV6-7 and TRBJ2-7, with a possible D match to TRBD1 (6 bases). TRBV6-7 falls under the ORF class, with uncertain function. Trimming removed 4 bases at V and 0 bases at J, with 16 bases between. This CDR3 is 16 amino acids long. The CDR3 region has the DNA TGTGCCAGCAGTTGTTCGGGGCCAGGGGCCTCCTACGAGCAGTACTTC. Its translation is CASSCSGPGASYEQYF.

The genes are TRBV5-1 and TRBJ2-3, with D unresolved. CDR3 length: 14 residues. Germline assignment: CDR1 SGHRS and CDR2 YFSETQ. The V gene lost 7 bases and the J gene lost 6 bases, with 18 bases spanning the gap. The CDR3 loop is CASAEEAGRDTQYF. CDR3 coding DNA: TGCGCCAGCGCCGAGGAAGCCGGCCGGGATACGCAGTATTTT.

This clonotype was seen repeatedly, ten times or more. The chain recombines TRBV6-2 or TRBV6-3 with TRBJ2-1; D is unresolved. Germline values: CDR1 MNHEY, CDR2 SVGEGT. Deletions cut 5 bases from V and 6 bases from J, with 11 bases between. The CDR3 sequence is 13 residues long. CDR3 in amino acids: CASSPGLRNEQFF. In DNA, the CDR3 is TGTGCCAGCAGTCCTGGTCTCCGCAATGAGCAGTTCTTC.